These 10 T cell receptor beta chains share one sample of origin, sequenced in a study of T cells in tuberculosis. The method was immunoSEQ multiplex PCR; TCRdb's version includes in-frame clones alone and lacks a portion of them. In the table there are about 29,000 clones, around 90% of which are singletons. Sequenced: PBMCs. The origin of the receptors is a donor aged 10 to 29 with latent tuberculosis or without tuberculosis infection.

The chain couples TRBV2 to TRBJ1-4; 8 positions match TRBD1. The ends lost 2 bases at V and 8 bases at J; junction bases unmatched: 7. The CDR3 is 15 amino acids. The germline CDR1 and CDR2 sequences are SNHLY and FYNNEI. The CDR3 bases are TGTGCCAGCAGTGAATTGCAGGGGGCGAGGGAAAAACTGTTTTTT. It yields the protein CASSELQGAREKLFF.

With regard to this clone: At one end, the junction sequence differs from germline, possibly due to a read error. This CDR3 reads CASSVGGTSNNEQFF. The CDR3 DNA follows: TGTGCCAGCAGCGTAGGCGGTACCTCCAACAATGAGCAGTTCTTC. The chain links TRBV9 to TRBJ2-1; D is uncertain. CDR1 is SGDLS, CDR2 YYNGEE, per germline. The CDR3 is 15 residues long.

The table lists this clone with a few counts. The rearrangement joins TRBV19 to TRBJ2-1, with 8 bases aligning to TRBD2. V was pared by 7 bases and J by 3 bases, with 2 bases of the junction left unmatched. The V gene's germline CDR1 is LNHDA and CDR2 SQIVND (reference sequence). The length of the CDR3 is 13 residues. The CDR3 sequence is CASNAGGYNEQFF. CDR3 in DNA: TGTGCCAGTAATGCGGGGGGCTACAATGAGCAGTTCTTC.

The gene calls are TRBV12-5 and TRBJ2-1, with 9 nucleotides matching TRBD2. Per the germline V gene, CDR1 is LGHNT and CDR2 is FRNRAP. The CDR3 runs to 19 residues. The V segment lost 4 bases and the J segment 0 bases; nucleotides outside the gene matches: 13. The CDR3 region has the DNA TGTGCTAGTGGTTCCACCAGGCTAGCGGGGACGAGCTCCTACAATGAGCAGTTCTTC. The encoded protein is CASGSTRLAGTSSYNEQFF.

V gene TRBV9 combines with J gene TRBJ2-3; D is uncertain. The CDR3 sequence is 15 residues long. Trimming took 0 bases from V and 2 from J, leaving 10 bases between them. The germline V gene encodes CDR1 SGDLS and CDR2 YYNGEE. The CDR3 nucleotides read TGTGCCAGCAGCGTAGGCCTTGCGGACACAGATACGCAGTATTTT. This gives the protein CASSVGLADTDTQYF.

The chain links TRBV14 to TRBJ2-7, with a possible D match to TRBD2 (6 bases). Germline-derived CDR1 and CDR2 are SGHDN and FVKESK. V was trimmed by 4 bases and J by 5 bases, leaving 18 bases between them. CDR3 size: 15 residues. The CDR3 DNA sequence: TGTGCCAGCAGCCGCTTCGGGCGGGGTCTTGACGAGCAGTACTTC. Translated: CASSRFGRGLDEQYF.

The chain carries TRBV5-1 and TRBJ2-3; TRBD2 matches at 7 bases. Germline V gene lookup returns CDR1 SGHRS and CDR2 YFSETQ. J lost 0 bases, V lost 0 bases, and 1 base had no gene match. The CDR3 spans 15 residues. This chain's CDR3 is CASSLGAGSTDTQYF. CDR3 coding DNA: TGCGCCAGCAGCTTGGGAGCGGGGAGCACAGATACGCAGTATTTT.

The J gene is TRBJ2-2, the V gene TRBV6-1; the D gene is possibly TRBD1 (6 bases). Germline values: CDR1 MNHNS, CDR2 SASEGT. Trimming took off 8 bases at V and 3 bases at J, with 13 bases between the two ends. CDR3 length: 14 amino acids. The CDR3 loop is CASSVGADTGELFF. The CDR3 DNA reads TGTGCCAGCTCGGTGGGGGCCGACACCGGGGAGCTGTTTTTT.

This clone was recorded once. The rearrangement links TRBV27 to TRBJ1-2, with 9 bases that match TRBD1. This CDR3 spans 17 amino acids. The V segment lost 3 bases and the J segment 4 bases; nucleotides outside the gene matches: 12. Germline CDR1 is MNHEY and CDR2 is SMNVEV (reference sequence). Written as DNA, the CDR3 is TGTGCCAGCAGTTTGTCGACCCGTGACAGGGGGATCTATGGCTACACCTTC. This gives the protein CASSLSTRDRGIYGYTF.

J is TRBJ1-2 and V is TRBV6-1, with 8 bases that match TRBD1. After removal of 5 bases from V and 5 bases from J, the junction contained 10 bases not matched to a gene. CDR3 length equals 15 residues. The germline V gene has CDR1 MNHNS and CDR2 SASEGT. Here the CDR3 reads CASSKQGEGVYGYTF. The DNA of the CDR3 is TGTGCCAGCAGTAAACAGGGGGAGGGGGTATATGGCTACACCTTC.